The rows below give T cell receptor beta chains drawn from one sample of a study of T cells in localized non-small cell lung cancer. This table comes from immunoSEQ multiplex PCR, and its TCRdb copy is limited to in-frame clones, with some not included. The table includes about 1,300 clones, under 25% detected once. This sample comprised lung tumor tissue, obtained before any cancer treatment. These receptors originate from a man aged 35 to 69 with stage III lung adenocarcinoma. CDR3s include the opening cysteine and the closing phenylalanine or tryptophan. The D gene is left open where the match is weak. Not every row has a clone size; where given, it reads once, few, many or a size class.

.	.	TRBV6-8	12	TRBJ2-7	TGTGCCAGCAGTGTGATCTCCTACGAGCAGTACTTC	CASSVISYEQYF
.	.	TRBV18	13	TRBJ2-3	TGTGCCAGCTCACCACCCGTCACAGATACGCAGTATTTT	CASSPPVTDTQYF
TRBD1	few	TRBV6-8	16	TRBJ1-4	TGTGCCAGCAGTTACCGGGACAGGCCCGGGTCTCTGGAACTGTTTTTT	CASSYRDRPGSLELFF
TRBD2	few	TRBV11-3	18	TRBJ2-7	TGTGCCAGCAGCTTGGCTACGCGCGACGGGACTAGCCCCTACGAGCAGTACTTC	CASSLATRDGTSPYEQYF
.	once	TRBV10-2	12	TRBJ2-4	TGCGCCAGCAGTGGGACAGAAAACATTCAGTACTTC	CASSGTENIQYF
TRBD2	medium-sized	TRBV11-3	15	TRBJ2-7	TGTGCCAGCAGCTCGACTAGCGCTGCTAGAGACGAGCAGTACTTC	CASSSTSAARDEQYF
.	.	TRBV11-3	15	TRBJ2-4	TGTGCCAGCAGCTTAAGCGGCACGGGTCTGGGCATTCAGTACTTC	CASSLSGTGLGIQYF
.	few	TRBV29-1	13	TRBJ2-7	TGCAGCGTTGAGCAGGGCGGTAGCTACGAGCAGTACTTC	CSVEQGGSYEQYF
.	.	TRBV11-3	14	TRBJ1-1	TGTGCCAGCAGCTTGAGGGGGGTCGGCACTGAAGCTTTCTTT	CASSLRGVGTEAFF
TRBD2	few	TRBV11-3	15	TRBJ2-7	TGTGCCAGCAGCCCCAGACTAGCGGGACTCTACGAGCAGTACTTC	CASSPRLAGLYEQYF
.	few	TRBV6-8	15	TRBJ2-7	TGTGCCAGCAGTCTCGATCCGGGACCCTCCTACGAGCAGTACTTC	CASSLDPGPSYEQYF
.	few	TRBV4-1	14	TRBJ2-2	TGCGCCAGCAGCCAAGAGCCCTGGGCCGGGGAGCTGTTTTTT	CASSQEPWAGELFF
.	.	TRBV19	15	TRBJ2-7	TGTGCCAGTAGGCTGGGGACATCCATCACCTACGAGCAGTACTTC	CASRLGTSITYEQYF
.	few	TRBV11-3	16	TRBJ1-2	TGTGCCAGCAGCTGGATCACAGGGACTACTAACTATGGCTACACCTTC	CASSWITGTTNYGYTF
TRBD1	once	TRBV19	15	TRBJ2-7	TGTGCCAGTAGTGAAGGACAGGGGGTCACCTACGAGCAGTACTTC	CASSEGQGVTYEQYF
.	few	TRBV11-3	16	TRBJ2-1	TGTGCCAGCAGCTTAGGGTCCGCTAGCCGATACAATGAGCAGTTCTTC	CASSLGSASRYNEQFF
TRBD2	.	TRBV18	16	TRBJ2-2	TGTGCCAGCTCAGGGACTAGCGGTTGGTGGACCGGGGAGCTGTTTTTT	CASSGTSGWWTGELFF
TRBD1	medium-sized	TRBV6-8	16	TRBJ2-3	TGTGCCAGCAGTTACGGTACAGGGGGCTCTACAGATACGCAGTATTTT	CASSYGTGGSTDTQYF
.	.	TRBV28	16	TRBJ2-3	TGTGCCAGCACTCCTGCGGTGGGAGGGGGATTAGGCACGCAGTATTTT	CASTPAVGGGLGTQYF
.	few	TRBV9	16	TRBJ2-4	TGTGCCAGCAGCGTAGGGACGGGTGTAGCCAAAAACATTCAGTACTTC	CASSVGTGVAKNIQYF
.	few	TRBV6-8	15	TRBJ2-1	TGTGCCAGCAGTTACTCAGGGGGGGGAGCGTCTAGGCAGTTCTTC	CASSYSGGGASRQFF
TRBD1	.	TRBV19	14	TRBJ2-2	TGTGCCAGTACACCGGGACAGAGAACCGGGGAGCTGTTTTTT	CASTPGQRTGELFF
.	.	TRBV28	14	TRBJ2-2	TGTGCCAGCAGTTTACGGGGTTACACCGGGGAGCTGTTTTTT	CASSLRGYTGELFF
.	few	TRBV11-3	15	TRBJ1-1	TGTGCCAGCATCCCCTCCACGACAGCCAACACTGAAGCTTTCTTT	CASIPSTTANTEAFF
TRBD2	medium-sized	TRBV11-3	18	TRBJ2-1	TGTGCCAGCAGCCCCGGACTAGCGGGAGCGTCCTCCTACAATGAGCAGTTCTTC	CASSPGLAGASSYNEQFF
.	medium-sized	TRBV11-3	15	TRBJ1-4	TGTGCCAGCAGCTTAGAGCAGGGTACTACTGAAAAACTGTTTTTT	CASSLEQGTTEKLFF